Here is one T cell receptor beta chain with its context. Its antigen is unidentified. The CDR3 has 13 amino acids. CDR1 and CDR2 (germline): ENHRY, SYGVKD. V was pared by 7 bases and J by 5 bases, with 4 bases of the junction left unmatched. The repertoire was sequenced with immunoSEQ multiplex PCR; TCRdb's copy has only in-frame clones and lacks some. The sample holds roughly 770,000 clones; 90% to 98% are singletons and the top ten take around 0.21%. The naive CD8 population came from CD45RO-negative cells selected for CCR7, without terminally differentiated effector memory CD45RA+ cells. The data were taken from a study of shared clonotypes between healthy human individuals. Study outcomes and limitations: Roughly 5.3% of naive CD4 clonotypes were common to a few donors. Generally, naive subsets (rather than memory subsets) showed larger estimated richness.

The chain couples TRBV10-3 to TRBJ2-1, with 8 bases aligning to TRBD2. The sequence came from a man aged 25-45 years in good health. The sample taken for sequencing was naive CD8+ T cells sorted from blood. As DNA, the CDR3 is TGTGCCATCAAGCGGGAGACCAACAATGAGCAGTTCTTC. Translation: CAIKRETNNEQFF.